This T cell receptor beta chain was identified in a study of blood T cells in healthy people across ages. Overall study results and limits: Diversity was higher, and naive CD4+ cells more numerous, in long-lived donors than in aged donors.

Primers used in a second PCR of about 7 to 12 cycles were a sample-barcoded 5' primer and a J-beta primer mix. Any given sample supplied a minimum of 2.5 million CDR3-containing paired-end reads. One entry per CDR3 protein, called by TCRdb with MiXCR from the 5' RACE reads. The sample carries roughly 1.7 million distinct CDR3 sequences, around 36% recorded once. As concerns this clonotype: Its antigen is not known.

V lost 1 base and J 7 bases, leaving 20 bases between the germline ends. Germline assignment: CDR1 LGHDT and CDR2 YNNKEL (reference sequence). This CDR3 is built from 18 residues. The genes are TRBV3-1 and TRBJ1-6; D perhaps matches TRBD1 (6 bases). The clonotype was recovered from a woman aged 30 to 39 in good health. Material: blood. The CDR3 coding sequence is TGTGCCAGCAGCCAAGGGGGACACATCCAAGGCGGGAATTCACCCCTCCACTTT. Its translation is CASSQGGHIQGGNSPLHF. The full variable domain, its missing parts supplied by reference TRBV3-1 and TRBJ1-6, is DTAVSQTPKYLVTQMGNDKSIKCEQNLGHDTMYWYKQDSKKFLKIMFSYNNKELIINETVPNRFSPKSPDKAHLNLHINSLELGDSAVYFCASSQGGHIQGGNSPLHFGNGTRLTVT.